These T cell receptor beta chains were read from a single sample in a study of neurological immune-mediated disorders. TCRdb reanalysed the 5' RACE reads using MiXCR and keeps one entry per CDR3 protein. The sample holds 15,000 to 20,000 distinct CDR3 sequences; roughly 10% are singletons and the top ten take around 30%. The sample was CD8+ T cells from blood. The receptor source for this set is a woman aged 45 to 65 in good health. CDR3s include the opening cysteine and the closing phenylalanine or tryptophan. A D gene is named only where the DNA matches it firmly. For some rows the clone size is stated as once, few or many, or as a class when expanded; others skip it.

DNA	CDR3	D	V	J	size
TGCGCCAGCAGCTGGGGACAGGATGGCTACACCTTC	CASSWGQDGYTF	TRBD1	TRBV5-1	TRBJ1-2	many
TGTGCCAGCAGCCAAGAGACAGGCCGCTATGGCTACACCTTC	CASSQETGRYGYTF	NA	TRBV14	TRBJ1-2	many
TGTGCCAGCAGTTTAAAACAGGGGAATCAGCCCCAGCATTTT	CASSLKQGNQPQHF	TRBD1	TRBV27	TRBJ1-5	many
TGCGCCAGCAGCTTGGAGGTGACAGGGGGCCAAGAGACCCAGTACTTC	CASSLEVTGGQETQYF	TRBD1	TRBV5-1	TRBJ2-5	NA
TGCAGTGCCCCCCGACTTTACCCGAACACCGGGGAGCTGTTTTTT	CSAPRLYPNTGELFF	NA	TRBV20-1	TRBJ2-2	many
TGTGCCAGCAGCCGCCTTGGTAGCACAGATACGCAGTATTTT	CASSRLGSTDTQYF	NA	TRBV7-2	TRBJ2-3	many
TGTGCCAGCAGCTTAGACAGGGGGCTCGGCTATGGCTACACCTTC	CASSLDRGLGYGYTF	TRBD1	TRBV5-5	TRBJ1-2	many
TGTGCCAGCAAACCGGGACAACTGAGCTCCTACAATGAGCAGTTCTTC	CASKPGQLSSYNEQFF	NA	TRBV2	TRBJ2-1	NA
TGCAGTGCAATGAAAAGGGACGGAGGCTACGAGCAGTACTTC	CSAMKRDGGYEQYF	NA	TRBV20-1	TRBJ2-7	NA
TGTGCCAGCAGCCAATCGGGATGGGGTCAGCCCCAGCATTTT	CASSQSGWGQPQHF	NA	TRBV14	TRBJ1-5	many
TGTGCCAGCAGTCCCGGGACCCACGAGACCCAGTACTTC	CASSPGTHETQYF	NA	TRBV27	TRBJ2-5	many
TGTGCCAGCAGTTACTCGTACGGAACCTACGAGCAGTACTTC	CASSYSYGTYEQYF	NA	TRBV6-5	TRBJ2-7	many
TGTGCCAGCACTGGGCGACAGGGTGCTGAGGAGCAGTACTTC	CASTGRQGAEEQYF	TRBD1	TRBV6-6	TRBJ2-7	NA
TGTGCCAGCAGCTCACAGGGACATGAGCAGTTCTTC	CASSSQGHEQFF	NA	TRBV13	TRBJ2-1	many